The entry that follows covers one TCR beta chain sequence. The antigen it recognizes is unknown. Nothing much larger sits one base from this clone, and base qualities are not available. The hyperthyroidism patients were between 18 and 65 years old and newly diagnosed, with a disease duration of less than 2 months. Any patient with an uncontrolled infection, another autoimmune disease, pregnancy or lactation was excluded. Diagnoses relied on clinical symptoms, serum thyroxine and TRAb, thyroid ultrasound and orbital computed tomography. Blood from progressor patients was collected at the time of first diagnosis with hyperthyroidism, before any ophthalmopathy symptoms had appeared. Ficoll-Paque density gradient centrifugation was used to isolate PBMCs from about 9.4 ml of fresh peripheral blood. Progressor patients were initially diagnosed with Graves' hyperthyroidism and developed ophthalmopathy during follow-up. Total RNA was extracted using Trizol reagent, and RNA quality was assessed on an Agilent 2100 Bioanalyzer.

The TCR beta CDR3 regions were amplified from RNA transcripts. For the first round of RT-PCR on the TCR CDR3, the HTBI primer set was used together with the Qiagen OneStep RT-PCR kit. Libraries were constructed in a second round of multiplex PCR, after which size selection and purification were performed. The libraries were sequenced on an Illumina HiSeq2000 using paired-end 100 bp reads. The original pipeline was this. SOAPnuke was used to process the raw data, throwing out any read that contained adapters or uncalled bases, had a mean Phred below 15, or lacked an exact constant-primer or identifier match. High-quality paired reads were merged with COPE v1.2.5, and unique nucleotide sequences were defined as clonotypes. Clonotypes were aligned to IMGT TRBV, TRBD and TRBJ reference segments using MiTCR v1.1. The analysis included only V-J combinations with a frequency above 0.0001, which together covered approximately 99% of the repertoires. A TCS score was defined as the ratio of F50 (clonal expansion) to E x V (chaos), with BLOSUM62-based TCRdist applied between CDR3 peptides within each V-J. Welch's t-statistics and random forest reduced roughly 530 V-J features to fewer than 15, which were used in a naive Bayes classifier (R e1071). Using fastp trimming at Q25 and MiXCR clonotype assembly, TCRdb reanalyzed the public sequencing data and kept in-frame beta chains. Rows are combined by CDR3 protein, so each entry shows the most common genes and DNA. The authors' filters were not applied to this entry. This sample has 150,000 or so distinct CDR3 sequences in its table, and over 20% of those were observed once. About 70% of the sample belongs to the ten largest clones.

This specimen comes from a study of T cells in Graves' hyperthyroidism and ophthalmopathy (dated by TCRdb to the late 2010s). Background for the entire study: Peripheral blood was collected at initial diagnosis, before any treatment. TCR V-J signatures able to tell the groups apart were searched for in a discovery cohort of 90 to 100 patients, of whom over 40 had Graves' ophthalmopathy and around 58 had stable Graves' hyperthyroidism. Whether ophthalmopathy could be predicted prospectively was tested in an independent validation cohort made up of about 20 hyperthyroidism patients plus 17 patients who later progressed to ophthalmopathy. The 100 discovery patients were divided at random into training and test sets in a 7:3 ratio. In addition, the study compared T-cell repertoires in thyroid tissue and in blood from a handful of Graves' hyperthyroidism patients. Once sampling was done, hyperthyroidism patients were given methimazole at a starting dose of 30 mg daily, whereas ophthalmopathy patients were given high-dose intravenous methylprednisolone. According to the paper, TCR Vbeta CDR3 sequencing was carried out on around 140 peripheral blood samples, which came from around 43 ophthalmopathy, around 74 hyperthyroidism and roughly 17 progressor patients. Summary of the overall study and its limitations: In validation, the model predicted progression to ophthalmopathy a median of about 6 months before onset, with about 71% sensitivity and roughly 79% specificity. A model built on a 13 V-J signature distinguished ophthalmopathy from stable hyperthyroidism, reaching around 88% sensitivity and 81% to 83% specificity in cross-validation and 80%/75% in testing. Blood samples also contained most of the expanded thyroid clonotypes (frequency above 0.001), which suggests that blood repertoires may reflect thyroid immune responses. Sample size was not statistically predetermined, and investigators were not blinded to group allocation.

This clonotype was sampled from a woman between 50 and 59 years old with Graves' hyperthyroidism that later progressed to Graves' ophthalmopathy. Sequencing was carried out using blood.

The sequence in DNA is TGTGCCAGCAGGACCCCTACGAAGGGGGGATATGGCTACACCTTC. The translation is CASRTPTKGGYGYTF. Here the chain combines TRBV6-1 and TRBJ1-2; a tentative D match to TRBD1 spans 6 bases. CDR1 and CDR2, looked up from the germline V gene, are MNHNS and SASEGT. From the cysteine through the phenylalanine, the CDR3 covers 15 amino acids. CDR3 DNA is the only sequence kept; it has 45 bases, read in frame from the first base. The germline ends are 19 bases apart after V is trimmed by 6 bases and J by 5 bases.